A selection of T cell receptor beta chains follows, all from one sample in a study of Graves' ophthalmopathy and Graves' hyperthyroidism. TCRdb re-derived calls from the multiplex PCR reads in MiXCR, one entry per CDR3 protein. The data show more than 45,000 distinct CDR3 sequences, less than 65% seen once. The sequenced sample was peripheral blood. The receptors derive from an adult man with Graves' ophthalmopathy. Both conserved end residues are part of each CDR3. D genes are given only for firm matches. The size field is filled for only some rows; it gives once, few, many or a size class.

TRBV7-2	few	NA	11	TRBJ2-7	CASSLRREQYF	TGTGCCAGCAGCTTAAGAAGGGAGCAGTACTTC
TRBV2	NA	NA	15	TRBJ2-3	CASSEMASEYDTQYF	TGTGCCAGCAGTGAGATGGCTAGCGAGTACGATACGCAGTATTTT
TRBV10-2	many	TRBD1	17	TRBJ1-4	CASSEIIGQGSNEKLFF	TGCGCCAGCAGTGAGATCATAGGACAGGGGTCTAATGAAAAACTGTTTTTT
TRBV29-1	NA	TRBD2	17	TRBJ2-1	CSVEVSTLAVGNNEQFF	TGCAGCGTTGAGGTGTCAACTCTAGCGGTTGGGAACAATGAGCAGTTCTTC
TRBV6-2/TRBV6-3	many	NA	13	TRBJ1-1	CASGRFMNTEAFF	TGTGCCAGTGGACGGTTCATGAACACTGAAGCTTTCTTT
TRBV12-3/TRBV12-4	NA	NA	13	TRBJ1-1	CASSLVVGTEAFF	TGTGCCAGCAGTTTAGTGGTGGGAACTGAAGCTTTCTTT
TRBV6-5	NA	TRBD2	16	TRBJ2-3	CASSYSGLAVTDTQYF	TGTGCCAGCAGTTACTCTGGACTAGCGGTAACAGATACGCAGTATTTT
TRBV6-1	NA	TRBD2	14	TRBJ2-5	CASRASGIGETQYF	TGTGCCAGCAGGGCTAGCGGGATTGGAGAGACCCAGTACTTC
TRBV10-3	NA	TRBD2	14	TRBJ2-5	CAIRSSGGGETQYF	TGTGCCATCAGGTCTAGCGGGGGGGGAGAGACCCAGTACTTC
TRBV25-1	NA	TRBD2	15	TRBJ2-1	CASSDGTSGNDEQFF	TGTGCCAGCAGTGACGGGACTAGCGGGAACGATGAGCAGTTCTTC
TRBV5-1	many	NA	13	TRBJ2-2	CASRPAGFGELFF	TGCGCCAGCCGGCCGGCGGGGTTCGGGGAGCTGTTTTTT
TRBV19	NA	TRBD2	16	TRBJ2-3	CASSELAGGPGGTQYF	TGTGCCAGTAGTGAACTAGCGGGAGGGCCGGGGGGTACGCAGTATTTT
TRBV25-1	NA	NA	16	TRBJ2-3	CASSALGSDSTDTQYF	TGTGCCAGCAGTGCCCTTGGGAGCGATAGCACAGATACGCAGTATTTT
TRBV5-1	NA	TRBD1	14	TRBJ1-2	CASSWEGQSYGYTF	TGCGCCAGCAGCTGGGAGGGACAGAGCTATGGCTACACCTTC
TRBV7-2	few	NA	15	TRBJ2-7	CASSRPLTVGHEQYF	TGTGCCAGCAGCCGACCTCTCACAGTAGGACACGAGCAGTACTTC
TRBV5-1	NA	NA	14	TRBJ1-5	CASSRDQGNQPQHF	TGCGCCAGCAGCCGTGACCAGGGTAATCAGCCCCAGCATTTT
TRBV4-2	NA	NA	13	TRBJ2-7	CASSQGEPYEQYF	TGTGCCAGCAGCCAAGGGGAGCCCTACGAGCAGTACTTC
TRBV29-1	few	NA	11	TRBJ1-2	CSGRGVEGYTF	TGCAGCGGGCGGGGCGTAGAAGGCTACACCTTC
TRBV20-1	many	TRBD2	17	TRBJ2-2	CSARTSGGATNTGELFF	TGCAGTGCCCGGACTAGCGGGGGGGCCACGAACACCGGGGAGCTGTTTTTT
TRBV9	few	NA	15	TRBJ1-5	CASSVGGGVNQPQHF	TGTGCCAGCAGCGTAGGGGGGGGGGTGAATCAGCCCCAGCATTTT
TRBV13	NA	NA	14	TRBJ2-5	CASSLTGGEETQYF	TGCGCCAGCAGCTTGACAGGTGGGGAAGAGACCCAGTACTTC
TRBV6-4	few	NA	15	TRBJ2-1	CASSTAEAGNNEQFF	TGTGCCAGCAGTACTGCGGAGGCAGGGAACAATGAGCAGTTCTTC
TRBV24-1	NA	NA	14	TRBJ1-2	CATSDPGRKFGYTF	TGTGCCACCAGTGATCCGGGACGGAAGTTTGGCTACACCTTC
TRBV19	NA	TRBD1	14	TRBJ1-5	CASSGDRAGQPQHF	TGTGCCAGTAGTGGAGACAGGGCGGGACAGCCCCAGCATTTT
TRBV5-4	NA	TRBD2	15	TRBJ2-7	CASSLSSGATYEQYF	TGTGCCAGCAGCTTGTCGAGCGGGGCAACCTACGAGCAGTACTTC
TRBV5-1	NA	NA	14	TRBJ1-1	CASSLGLMYTEAFF	TGCGCCAGCAGCTTGGGGTTGATGTACACTGAAGCTTTCTTT
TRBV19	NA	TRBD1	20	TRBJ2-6	CASSQRTGGSRGSGANVLTF	TGTGCCAGTAGTCAGCGGACAGGGGGCTCGAGGGGGTCTGGGGCCAACGTCCTGACTTTC
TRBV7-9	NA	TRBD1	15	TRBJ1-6	CASSLEGQFNSPLHF	TGTGCCAGCAGCTTAGAGGGACAGTTTAATTCACCCCTCCACTTT
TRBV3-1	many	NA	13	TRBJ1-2	CASSLVRGNGYTF	TGTGCCAGCAGCCTAGTCAGGGGTAATGGCTACACCTTC
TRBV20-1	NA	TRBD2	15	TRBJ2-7	CSAGRSGGRANEQYF	TGCAGTGCCGGTCGTAGCGGGGGTAGGGCGAACGAGCAGTACTTC
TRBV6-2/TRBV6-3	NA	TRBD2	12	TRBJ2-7	CASVGLAEEQYF	TGTGCCAGCGTTGGACTAGCGGAAGAGCAGTACTTC
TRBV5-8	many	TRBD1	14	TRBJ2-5	CASSPADRGETQYF	TGTGCCAGCAGCCCTGCGGACAGGGGGGAGACCCAGTACTTC
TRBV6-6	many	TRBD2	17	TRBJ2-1	CASSYSAPSGSWHEQFF	TGTGCCAGCAGTTACTCGGCGCCTAGCGGGAGCTGGCATGAGCAGTTCTTC
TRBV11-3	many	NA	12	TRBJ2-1	CASSLDGSEQFF	TGTGCCAGCAGCTTAGACGGGAGTGAGCAGTTCTTC
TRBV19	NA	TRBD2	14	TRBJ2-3	CASKGGRVTDTQYF	TGTGCCAGTAAAGGCGGGAGGGTCACAGATACGCAGTATTTT
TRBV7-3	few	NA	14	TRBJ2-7	CASSPGGEGAVQYF	TGTGCCAGCAGCCCGGGGGGGGAGGGGGCAGTGCAGTACTTC
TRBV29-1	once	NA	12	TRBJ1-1	CSVVRFDNEAFF	TGCAGCGTTGTGAGGTTCGACAATGAAGCTTTCTTT
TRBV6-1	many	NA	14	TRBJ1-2	CASSENGGNYGYTF	TGTGCCAGCAGTGAAAACGGGGGTAACTATGGCTACACCTTC
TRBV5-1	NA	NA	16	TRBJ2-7	CASSLVGSGAVREQYF	TGCGCCAGCAGCTTGGTTGGGTCGGGGGCGGTACGCGAGCAGTACTTC
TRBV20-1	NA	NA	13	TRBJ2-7	CSAYPGSTDEQYF	TGCAGTGCTTATCCCGGGAGTACCGACGAGCAGTACTTC
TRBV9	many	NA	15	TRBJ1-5	CASSVGSLSNQPQHF	TGTGCCAGCAGCGTAGGGTCCCTGTCCAATCAGCCCCAGCATTTT
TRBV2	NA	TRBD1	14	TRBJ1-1	CASSEGQGYTEAFF	TGTGCCAGCAGCGAGGGACAGGGCTACACTGAAGCTTTCTTT
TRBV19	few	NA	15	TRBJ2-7	CASSQLGGFSYEQYF	TGTGCCAGTAGCCAACTTGGGGGCTTCTCCTACGAGCAGTACTTC
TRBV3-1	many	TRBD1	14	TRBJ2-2	CASSRQGRTGELFF	TGTGCCAGCAGCCGACAGGGACGAACCGGGGAGCTGTTTTTT
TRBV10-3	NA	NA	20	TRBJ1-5	CAISESRLAGDTGSNQPQHF	TGTGCCATCAGTGAGTCGCGACTAGCGGGAGATACTGGTAGCAATCAGCCCCAGCATTTT
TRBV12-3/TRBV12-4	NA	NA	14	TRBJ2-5	CASSPRDSQETQYF	TGTGCCAGCAGTCCCCGTGACAGTCAAGAGACCCAGTACTTC
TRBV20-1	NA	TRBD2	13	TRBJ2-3	CSVTVAGYNEQYF	TGCAGTGTAACAGTAGCGGGGTACAATGAGCAGTATTTT
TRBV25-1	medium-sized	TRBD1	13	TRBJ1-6	CASSRTGGSPLHF	TGTGCCAGCAGTAGGACAGGGGGTTCACCCCTCCACTTT
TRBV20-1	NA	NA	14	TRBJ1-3	CSAPGPNSGNTIYF	TGCAGTGCCCCCGGGCCGAACTCTGGAAACACCATATATTTT
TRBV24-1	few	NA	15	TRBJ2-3	CATSDRRANTDTQYF	TGTGCCACCAGTGACCGCCGGGCAAACACAGATACGCAGTATTTT
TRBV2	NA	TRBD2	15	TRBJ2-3	CASSISGGRTDTQYF	TGTGCCAGCAGTATCTCGGGGGGACGGACGGATACGCAGTATTTT
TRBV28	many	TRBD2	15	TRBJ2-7	CASSSPGTSGRAEYF	TGTGCCAGCAGTTCCCCTGGGACTAGCGGGAGGGCCGAGTACTTC